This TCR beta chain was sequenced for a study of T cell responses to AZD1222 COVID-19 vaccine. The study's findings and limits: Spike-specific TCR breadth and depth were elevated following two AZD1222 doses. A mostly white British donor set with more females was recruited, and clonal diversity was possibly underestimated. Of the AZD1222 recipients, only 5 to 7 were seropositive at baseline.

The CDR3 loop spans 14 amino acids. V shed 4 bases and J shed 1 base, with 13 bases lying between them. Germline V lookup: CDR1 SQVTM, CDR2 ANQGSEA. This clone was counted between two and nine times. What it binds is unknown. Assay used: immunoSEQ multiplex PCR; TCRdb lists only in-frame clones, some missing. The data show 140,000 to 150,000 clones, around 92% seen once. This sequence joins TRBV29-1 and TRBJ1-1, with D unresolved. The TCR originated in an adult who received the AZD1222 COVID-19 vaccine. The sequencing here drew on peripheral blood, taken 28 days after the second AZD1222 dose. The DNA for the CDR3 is TGCAGCGTTGGGAATACCGTACAGAACACTGAAGCTTTCTTT. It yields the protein CSVGNTVQNTEAFF.